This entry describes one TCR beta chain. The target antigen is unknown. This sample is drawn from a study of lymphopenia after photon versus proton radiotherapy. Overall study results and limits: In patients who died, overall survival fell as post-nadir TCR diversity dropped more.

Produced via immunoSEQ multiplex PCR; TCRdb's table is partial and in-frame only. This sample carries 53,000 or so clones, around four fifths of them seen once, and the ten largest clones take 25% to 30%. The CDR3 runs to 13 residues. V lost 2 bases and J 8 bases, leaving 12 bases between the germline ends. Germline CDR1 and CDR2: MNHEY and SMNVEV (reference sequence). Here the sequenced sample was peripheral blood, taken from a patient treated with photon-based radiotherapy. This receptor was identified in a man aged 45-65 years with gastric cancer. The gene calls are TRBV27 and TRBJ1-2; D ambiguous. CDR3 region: CASSLGSGVGYTF. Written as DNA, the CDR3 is TGTGCCAGCAGTTTAGGTTCCGGCGTAGGCTACACCTTC.